This is a list of T cell receptor beta chains from one sample in a study of response to subunit inactivated influenza vaccine. TCRdb ran MiXCR on the RT-PCR reads and lists one entry per CDR3 protein. The sample comprises over 650,000 distinct CDR3 sequences, less than 20% of which are singletons, and roughly a tenth rests with the top ten. Sequenced material: PBMCs from blood, taken 4 to 6 days after vaccination. The receptors originated from a man aged 45 to 65 who received an inactivated influenza vaccine. The CDR3 runs from the conserved cysteine through the conserved F or W. The order of the fields is clone size, J gene, D gene, V gene, CDR3 DNA, CDR3 protein. The D gene is left open where the match is weak. Size values are once, few and many counts, or a class for expanded clones, and some rows have none.

>.|TRBJ1-1|TRBD1|TRBV7-2
TGTGCCAGCAGCAGACCGGGACAGGCGACCACTGAAGCTTTCTTT
CASSRPGQATTEAFF
>.|TRBJ2-3|.|TRBV28
TGTGCCAGCAGTTTAGCCCCCGGCCGTCCTGGAGATACGCAGTATTTT
CASSLAPGRPGDTQYF
>.|TRBJ1-2|.|TRBV28
TGTGCCAGCAGTCTCTCCAAGTTTTATGGCTACACCTTC
CASSLSKFYGYTF
>.|TRBJ2-7|TRBD2|TRBV7-9
TGTGCCAGCAGCGCTAGCGGGGGGCCGGGGGAGCAGTACTTC
CASSASGGPGEQYF
>many|TRBJ2-5|.|TRBV4-2
TGTGCCAGCAGCCAGCTACAAGAGACCCAGTACTTC
CASSQLQETQYF
>.|TRBJ2-1|.|TRBV11-2
TGTGCCAGCAGCCCTGAGGAACAGGGGCAGTTCTTC
CASSPEEQGQFF
>.|TRBJ2-6|.|TRBV29-1
TGCAGCGTTGCCGGGGCTGGGGCCAACGTCCTGACTTTC
CSVAGAGANVLTF
>few|TRBJ2-7|.|TRBV7-6
TGTGCCAGCAGCATATCCCCCAGCCGGGACATTTCCTACGAGCAGTACTTC
CASSISPSRDISYEQYF
>.|TRBJ1-4|.|TRBV11-2
TGTGCCAGCAGTTCTGGACGGGAGGGGGAAAAACTGTTTTTT
CASSSGREGEKLFF
>.|TRBJ2-3|TRBD2|TRBV10-3
TGTGCCATCAGTGATGGGGGGGCAGATACGCAGTATTTT
CAISDGGADTQYF
>few|TRBJ2-1|TRBD2|TRBV2
TGTGCCAGCAGGACTAGCGGGAGACTCAATGAGCAGTTCTTC
CASRTSGRLNEQFF
>.|TRBJ1-5|.|TRBV12-3/TRBV12-4
TGTGCCAGCAGTTTCTCGGACCTCAATCAGCCCCAGCATTTT
CASSFSDLNQPQHF
>few|TRBJ2-1|.|TRBV7-8
TGTGCCAGCACCTCAAGGGGGTCAGCATACAATGAGCAGTTCTTC
CASTSRGSAYNEQFF
>.|TRBJ1-1|TRBD1|TRBV15
TGTGCCACCAGCAGCGATAGACAGGGGGGAGGTGAAGCTTTCTTT
CATSSDRQGGGEAFF
>few|TRBJ2-1|TRBD2|TRBV15
TGTGCCACCAGCAGAGATCGGCTAGCGGGCTACAATGAGCAGTTCTTC
CATSRDRLAGYNEQFF
>.|TRBJ2-7|.|TRBV6-2/TRBV6-3
TGTGCCAGCAGTTACCCACAACAGGGTACCTACGAGCAGTACTTC
CASSYPQQGTYEQYF
>few|TRBJ2-5|TRBD1|TRBV6-1
TGTGCCAGCAGTAATATCCGACAGGGGGCAACCGAGACCCAGTACTTC
CASSNIRQGATETQYF
>many|TRBJ2-5|.|TRBV10-3
TGTGCCATCAGGGTTGGTGTAGGAGAGACCCAGTACTTC
CAIRVGVGETQYF
>.|TRBJ1-5|.|TRBV18
TGTGCCAGCTCACATAGCCTGGGCCCCCAGCATTTT
CASSHSLGPQHF
>many|TRBJ1-5|TRBD1|TRBV12-3/TRBV12-4
TGTGCCAGCAGCTGGGGACAGGGGGGCAATCAGCCCCAGCATTTT
CASSWGQGGNQPQHF
>few|TRBJ2-3|.|TRBV28
TGTGCCAGCAGTCTGAACCCGCGGATAGGCACAGATACGCAGTATTTT
CASSLNPRIGTDTQYF
>.|TRBJ2-3|.|TRBV10-3
TGTGCCATCAGTGGTGAAAGCACAGATACGCAGTATTTT
CAISGESTDTQYF
>few|TRBJ2-3|TRBD2|TRBV20-1
TGCAGTGCTATGCGGGAGAGCACAGATACGCAGTATTTT
CSAMRESTDTQYF
>many|TRBJ2-3|TRBD2|TRBV6-5
TGTGCCAGCAGTTACTCGACTAGCGGTAGCACAGATACGCAGTATTTT
CASSYSTSGSTDTQYF
>.|TRBJ1-1|.|TRBV20-1
TGCAGTGCTAGAGATGAACGGGGGGGGACTGAAGCTTTCTTT
CSARDERGGTEAFF
>.|TRBJ1-4|TRBD1|TRBV5-1
TGCGCCAGCAGAAAAACAGGGGGAACCGAGAGACCGACAGGAAAACTGTTTTTT
CASRKTGGTERPTGKLFF
>.|TRBJ2-1|.|TRBV28
TGTGCCAGCAGCCGAACTAGGGGGTACTACAATGAGCAGTTCTTC
CASSRTRGYYNEQFF
>.|TRBJ2-7|TRBD2|TRBV5-8
TGTGCCAGCAGCTTGATACTAGCGGGAGGGGACTCCTACGAGCAGTACTTC
CASSLILAGGDSYEQYF
>.|TRBJ2-5|TRBD2|TRBV7-2
TGTGCCAGCAGCTCCAATCTAGCGGGGGGAGGAGAGACCCAGTACTTC
CASSSNLAGGGETQYF
>.|TRBJ1-1|.|TRBV3-1
TGTGCCAGCAGCCAAGGAGGCAGGAGGGAAGCTTTCTTT
CASSQGGRREAFF
>many|TRBJ2-1|TRBD2|TRBV6-2/TRBV6-3
TGTGCCAGCAGTACAAGGACTAGCGGGAGTAATGAGCAGTTCTTC
CASSTRTSGSNEQFF
>few|TRBJ2-5|TRBD2|TRBV12-3/TRBV12-4
TGTGCCAGCAGTTTATTCGTGGCTAGCGGTAATCAAGAGACCCAGTACTTC
CASSLFVASGNQETQYF
>.|TRBJ1-5|.|TRBV20-1
TGCAGTGCTAGAGAGACCGTGTTGCGCAATCAGCCCCAGCATTTT
CSARETVLRNQPQHF
>once|TRBJ2-2|.|TRBV10-2
TGCGCCAGCAGTGGGACCTTCGCCGGGGAGCTGTTTTTT
CASSGTFAGELFF
>few|TRBJ2-7|TRBD2|TRBV20-1
TGCAGTGCTAGGAGAGGGACTAGCAACGAGCAGTACTTC
CSARRGTSNEQYF
>few|TRBJ2-2|TRBD2|TRBV27
TGTGCCAGCAGTCGGGGGGGAACCCTAACCGGGGAGCTGTTTTTT
CASSRGGTLTGELFF
>few|TRBJ2-1|.|TRBV24-1
TGTGCCACCAGTGATTTTGGCGGAGCGGGCGGAACCAATGAGCAGTTCTTC
CATSDFGGAGGTNEQFF
>.|TRBJ1-4|.|TRBV29-1
TGCAGCGGCCTCAATGAAAAACTGTTTTTT
CSGLNEKLFF
>.|TRBJ2-1|TRBD2|TRBV9
TGTGCCAGCAGCGTAGGAGCGGGGGTTAACAATGAGCAGTTCTTC
CASSVGAGVNNEQFF
>few|TRBJ1-3|.|TRBV25-1
TGTGCCAGCAGATTCCACAGACTGATCTCTGGAAACACCATATATTTT
CASRFHRLISGNTIYF
>.|TRBJ2-1|.|TRBV7-6
TGTGCCAGCAGCGCCCGTACAAGAGGTTCCGATGAGCAGTTCTTC
CASSARTRGSDEQFF
>many|TRBJ2-5|.|TRBV20-1
TGCAGTGCTACTCGGACGGGGAAAGAGACCCAGTACTTC
CSATRTGKETQYF
>.|TRBJ2-1|TRBD2|TRBV28
TGTGCCCGCAGTTTTAAACTAGCGGGAGACACCCCCTACAATGAGCAGTTCTTC
CARSFKLAGDTPYNEQFF
>many|TRBJ2-7|TRBD2|TRBV20-1
TGCAGTGCTAGAGACCCGGGACTAGCGGGAGGACCTTACGAGCAGTACTTC
CSARDPGLAGGPYEQYF
>few|TRBJ2-7|.|TRBV4-1
TGCGCCAGCAGCCAAAGGGACCAATCCTACGAGCAGTACTTC
CASSQRDQSYEQYF
>many|TRBJ2-7|TRBD1|TRBV12-3/TRBV12-4
TGTGCCAGCAGTACCGGGACAGGGGGCTACGAGCAGTACTTC
CASSTGTGGYEQYF
>.|TRBJ2-3|.|TRBV6-1
TGTGCCAGCAGTGAAGCGGGGGTGCCAGATACGCAGTATTTT
CASSEAGVPDTQYF